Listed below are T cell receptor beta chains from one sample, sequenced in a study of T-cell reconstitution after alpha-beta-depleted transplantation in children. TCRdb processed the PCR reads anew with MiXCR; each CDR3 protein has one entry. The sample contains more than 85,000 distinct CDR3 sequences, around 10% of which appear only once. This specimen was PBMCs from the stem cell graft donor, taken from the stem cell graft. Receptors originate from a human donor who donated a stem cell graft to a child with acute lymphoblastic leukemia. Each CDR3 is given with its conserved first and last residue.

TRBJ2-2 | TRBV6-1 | CASRPGQGNTGELFF
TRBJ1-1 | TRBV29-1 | CSVGEIVSPNTEAFF
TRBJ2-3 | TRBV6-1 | CASSPHRQGSTDTQYF
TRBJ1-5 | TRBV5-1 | CASSLEGGNQPQHF
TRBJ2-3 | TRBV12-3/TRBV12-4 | CASSATGPGDTQYF
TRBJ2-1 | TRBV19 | CASSIRGGGYNEQFF
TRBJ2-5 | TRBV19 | CAAGTGPYQETQYF
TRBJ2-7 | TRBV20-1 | CSAHRTEAYEQYF
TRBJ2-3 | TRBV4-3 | CASSQGTSGGTDTQYF
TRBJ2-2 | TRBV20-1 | CSAKSGTGELFF
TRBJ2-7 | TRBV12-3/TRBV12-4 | CASRRGLFQSYEQYF
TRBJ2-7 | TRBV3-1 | CASSLRQAYEQYF
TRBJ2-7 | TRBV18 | CASSPPGTGTYEQYF
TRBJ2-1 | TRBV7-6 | CARGFTDEQFF
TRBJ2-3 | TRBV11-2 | CASSFTRGGGDTQYF
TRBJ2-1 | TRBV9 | CASSVVDTSNEQFF
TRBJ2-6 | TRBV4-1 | CASSQDPGQGPFSGANVLTF
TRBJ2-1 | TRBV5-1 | CASSLGKGINEQFF
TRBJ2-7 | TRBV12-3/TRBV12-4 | CASSRGTVLYEQYF
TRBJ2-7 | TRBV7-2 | CASSLQSGQGNYEQYF
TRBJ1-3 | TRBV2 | CASSVNRRTIYF
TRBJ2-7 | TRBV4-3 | CASSQDSDSYEQYF
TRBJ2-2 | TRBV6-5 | CASSSEGWAGELFF
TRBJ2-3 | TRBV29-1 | CSVTGTSTDTQYF
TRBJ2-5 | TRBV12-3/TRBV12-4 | CASSSRGLAGGLETQYF
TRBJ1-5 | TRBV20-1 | CSARDKGLNYQPQHF
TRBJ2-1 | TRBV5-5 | CASSLMDRGNEQFF
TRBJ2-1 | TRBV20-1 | CSARDPVGLADPNEQFF
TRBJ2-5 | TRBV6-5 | CASSYLWTSGGVETQYF
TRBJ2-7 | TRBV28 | CASIPSGSSYEQYF
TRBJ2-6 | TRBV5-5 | CASSWTGTGGSGANVLTF
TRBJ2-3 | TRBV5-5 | CASSPGGTLGTDTQYF
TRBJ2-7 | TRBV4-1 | CASSQGRSQELYEQYF
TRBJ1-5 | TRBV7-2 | CASSPDSTNRAQHF
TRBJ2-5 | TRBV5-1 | CASSLDDETQYF
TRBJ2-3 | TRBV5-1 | CASSPQTGRTDTQYF
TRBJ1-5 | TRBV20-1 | CSAKGSNQPQHF
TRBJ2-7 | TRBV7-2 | CASNLAAGGIYEQYF
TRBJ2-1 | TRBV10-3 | CAISESDDEQFF
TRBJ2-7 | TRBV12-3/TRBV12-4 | CASSPRFRTGQTYEQYF
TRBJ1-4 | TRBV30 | CAWRTGAVNEKLFF
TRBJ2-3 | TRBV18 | CASSPPYLTDTQYF
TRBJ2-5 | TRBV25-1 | CASSDDRGRETQYF
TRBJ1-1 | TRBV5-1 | CASSLAGNTEAFF
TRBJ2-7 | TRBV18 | CASSPPTGGFREQYF
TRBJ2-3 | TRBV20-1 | CSARDRSSGRTLSTDTQYF
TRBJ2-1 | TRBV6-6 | CASSYLKGNEQFF
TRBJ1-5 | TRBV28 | CASSLFAWSEGRPQHF
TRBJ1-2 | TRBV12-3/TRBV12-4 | CASKTQRANGNYGYTF
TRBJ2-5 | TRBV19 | CASSRLAGGRETQYF
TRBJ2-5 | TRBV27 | CASRKGETHYF
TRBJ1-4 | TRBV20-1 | CSAIPQGEKLFF
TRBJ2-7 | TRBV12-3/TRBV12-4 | CASSWTGGTYEQYF